This entry lists 11 T cell receptor beta chains sequenced from one sample in a study of blood T cell repertoires in COVID-19. TCRdb's table, derived via immunoSEQ multiplex PCR, lists solely in-frame clones and lacks some. The sample has 150,000 to 200,000 clones, approximately 90% seen once. The sequencing sample was made of PBMCs or T cells enriched from blood (not recorded which). These receptors came from a woman between 18 and 29 years old who had recovered from COVID-19.

The chain has TRBV4-3 and TRBJ2-3; no clear D gene. Germline V gene sequence: CDR1 LGHNA, CDR2 YSLEER. V was pared by 1 base and J by 5 bases, with 13 bases between. The CDR3 is 15 amino acids. In nucleotides, the CDR3 is TGCGCCAGCAGCCAAGGAAGTATGAGCGTAGATACGCAGTATTTT. Translation gives CASSQGSMSVDTQYF.

This chain connects TRBV9 to TRBJ2-7; 7 positions match TRBD2. V shed 0 bases and J 0 bases; nucleotides not matched to a gene: 6. This CDR3 is built from 16 residues. Germline lookup yields CDR1 SGDLS and CDR2 YYNGEE. CDR3 in DNA: TGTGCCAGCAGCGTAGGAGGCGGGGGAAGCTCCTACGAGCAGTACTTC. Translated: CASSVGGGGSSYEQYF.

This sequence joins TRBV5-6 and TRBJ2-5; D not certain. Trimming stripped 2 bases from V and 5 bases from J, with 4 bases between. This CDR3 has 11 residues. Germline V gene lookup returns CDR1 SGHDT and CDR2 YYEEEE. CDR3 sequence (DNA): TGTGCCAGCAGCTTCAGGGAGACCCAGTACTTC. Protein: CASSFRETQYF.

In its sample, this clone was seen once. V is TRBV27 and J is TRBJ2-7, with 8 bases fitting TRBD1. Trimming removed 6 bases from V and 0 bases from J; junction bases left unmatched: 10. The germline V gene has CDR1 MNHEY and CDR2 SMNVEV (reference sequence). There are 16 residues in the CDR3. In DNA, the CDR3 is TGTGCCAGCAGCGCCTACCGGGACAGGTACTCCTACGAGCAGTACTTC. It encodes CASSAYRDRYSYEQYF.

The rearrangement links TRBV27 to TRBJ1-2; 8 bases line up with TRBD1. The germline CDR1 and CDR2 sequences are MNHEY and SMNVEV (reference sequence). CDR3 size: 14 residues. The V and J ends lost 5 bases and 4 bases, in that order; junction bases with no gene match: 6. The chain's CDR3 is CASSRTGRSYGYTF. The CDR3 DNA reads as TGTGCCAGCAGTCGGACAGGGAGGTCCTATGGCTACACCTTC.

CDR3 bases: TGTGCCAGCAGTCCAGGCGACACCATATATTTT. It encodes CASSPGDTIYF. The V call is TRBV28, the J call TRBJ1-3; D is uncertain. The CDR3 runs to 11 residues. Germline CDR1 reads MDHEN; CDR2 reads SYDVKM. Between the trimmed V and J ends, which lost 5 bases and 8 bases, there was a span of 7 bases.

This chain joins TRBV2 and TRBJ2-1; possible D gene TRBD2, 7 bases. The CDR3 consists of 15 residues. Deletions cut 4 bases from V and 4 bases from J, with 14 bases between. Germline V lookup: CDR1 SNHLY, CDR2 FYNNEI. The CDR3 here is CASSVEGGGYNEQFF. In nucleotides, the CDR3 is TGTGCCAGCAGTGTCGAGGGAGGGGGGTACAATGAGCAGTTCTTC.

This clone came up once. The chain combines TRBV9 with TRBJ2-1; D perhaps matches TRBD2 (6 bases). The germline V gene has CDR1 SGDLS and CDR2 YYNGEE. V lost 4 bases, J lost 3 bases, and 8 bases lay in between. CDR3 length: 13 residues. CDR3 amino acids: CASSSTSYNEQFF. In DNA, the CDR3 is TGTGCCAGCAGCTCGACTAGCTACAATGAGCAGTTCTTC.

The V gene is TRBV7-9, the J gene TRBJ1-1; 8 positions match TRBD1. The ends lost 6 bases at V and 11 bases at J; junction bases unmatched: 8. This CDR3 is built from 12 residues. Germline loops: CDR1 SEHNR, CDR2 FQNEAQ (reference sequence). CDR3: CASSISDRVAFF. In nucleotides, the CDR3 is TGTGCCAGCAGTATTTCGGACAGGGTGGCTTTCTTT.

A single count supports this clone. This sequence joins TRBV12-1 and TRBJ1-1. TRBV12-1 is assigned pseudogene status. CDR3 length: 14 amino acids. The CDR3 DNA reads as TGTGCCAGCAGCTTTCGGGGGGAGGGCACTGAAGCTTTCTTT. Protein product: CASSFRGEGTEAFF.

The DNA for the CDR3 is TGTGCCAGCAGCAAAAGGGGATTGGAGAGACGTCCCTACGAGCAGTACTTC. The encoded protein is CASSKRGLERRPYEQYF. The chain joins TRBV21-1 to TRBJ2-7; no check of the table's D call, TRBD1, against the DNA was made. TRBV21-1 represents a pseudogene. CDR3 length: 17 amino acids.